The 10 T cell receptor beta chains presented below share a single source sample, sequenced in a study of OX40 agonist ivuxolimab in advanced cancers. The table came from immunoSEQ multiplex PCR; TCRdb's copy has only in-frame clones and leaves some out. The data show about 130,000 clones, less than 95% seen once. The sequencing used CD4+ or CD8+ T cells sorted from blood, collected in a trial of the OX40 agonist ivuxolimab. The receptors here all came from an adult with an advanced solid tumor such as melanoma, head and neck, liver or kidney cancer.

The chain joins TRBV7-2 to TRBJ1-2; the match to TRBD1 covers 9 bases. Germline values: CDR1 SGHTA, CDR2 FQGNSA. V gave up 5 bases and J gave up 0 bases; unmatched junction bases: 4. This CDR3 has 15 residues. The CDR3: CASSLQGATNYGYTF. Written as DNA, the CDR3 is TGTGCCAGCAGCCTACAGGGGGCCACTAACTATGGCTACACCTTC.

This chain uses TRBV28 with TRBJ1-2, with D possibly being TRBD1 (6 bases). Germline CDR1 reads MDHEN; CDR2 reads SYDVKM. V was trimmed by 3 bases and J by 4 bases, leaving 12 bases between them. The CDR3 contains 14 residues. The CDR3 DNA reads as TGTGCCAGCAGTTTGGGGGCAGGAGGCTATGGCTACACCTTC. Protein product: CASSLGAGGYGYTF.

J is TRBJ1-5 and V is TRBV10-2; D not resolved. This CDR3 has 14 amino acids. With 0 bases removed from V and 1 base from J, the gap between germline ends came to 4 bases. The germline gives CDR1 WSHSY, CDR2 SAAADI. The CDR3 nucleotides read TGCGCCAGCAGTGAGTCTGGGAGCAATCAGCCCCAGCATTTT. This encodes CASSESGSNQPQHF.

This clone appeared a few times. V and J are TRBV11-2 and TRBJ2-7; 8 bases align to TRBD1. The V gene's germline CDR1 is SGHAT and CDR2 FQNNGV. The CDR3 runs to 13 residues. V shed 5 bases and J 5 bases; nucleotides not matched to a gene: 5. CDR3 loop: CASSRDRGHEQYF. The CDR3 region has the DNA TGTGCCAGCAGCAGAGACAGGGGCCACGAGCAGTACTTC.

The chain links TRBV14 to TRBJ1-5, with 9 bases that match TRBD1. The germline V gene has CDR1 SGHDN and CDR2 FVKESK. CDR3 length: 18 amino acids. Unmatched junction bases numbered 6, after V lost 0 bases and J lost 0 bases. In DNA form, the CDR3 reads TGTGCCAGCAGCCAAGATTTTACGGACAGGGGTAGCAATCAGCCCCAGCATTTT. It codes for CASSQDFTDRGSNQPQHF.

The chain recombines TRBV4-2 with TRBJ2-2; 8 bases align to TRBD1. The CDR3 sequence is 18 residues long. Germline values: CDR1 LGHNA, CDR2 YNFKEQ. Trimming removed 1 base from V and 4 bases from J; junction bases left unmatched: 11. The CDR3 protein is CASSQGTGSYPRTGELFF. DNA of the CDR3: TGTGCCAGCAGCCAAGGGACAGGGTCTTACCCGCGCACCGGGGAGCTGTTTTTT.

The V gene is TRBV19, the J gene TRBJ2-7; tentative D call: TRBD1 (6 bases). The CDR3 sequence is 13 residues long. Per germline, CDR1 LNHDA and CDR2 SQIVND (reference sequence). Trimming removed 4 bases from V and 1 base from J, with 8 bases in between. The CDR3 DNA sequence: TGTGCCAGTAGTAGCGGACAGTCCTACGAGCAGTACTTC. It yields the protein CASSSGQSYEQYF.

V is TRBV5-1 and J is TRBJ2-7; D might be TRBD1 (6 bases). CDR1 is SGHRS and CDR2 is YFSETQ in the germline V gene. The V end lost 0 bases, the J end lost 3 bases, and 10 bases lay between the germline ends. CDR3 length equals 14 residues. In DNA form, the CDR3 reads TGCGCCAGCAGCTTGGCAAAACAGGGCTACGAGCAGTACTTC. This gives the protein CASSLAKQGYEQYF.

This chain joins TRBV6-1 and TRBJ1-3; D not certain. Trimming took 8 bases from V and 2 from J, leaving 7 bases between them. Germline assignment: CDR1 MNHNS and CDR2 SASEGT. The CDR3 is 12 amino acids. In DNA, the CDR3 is TGTGCCAGCGAGGGTCCTGGAAACACCATATATTTT. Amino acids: CASEGPGNTIYF.

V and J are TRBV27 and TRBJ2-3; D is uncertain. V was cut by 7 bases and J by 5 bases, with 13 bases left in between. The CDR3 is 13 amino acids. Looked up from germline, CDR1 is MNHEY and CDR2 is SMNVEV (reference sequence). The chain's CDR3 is CASTRSLGDTQYF. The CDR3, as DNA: TGTGCCAGCACCCGGTCCCTCGGAGATACGCAGTATTTT.